Listed here are 26 T cell receptor beta chains from one sample, sequenced in a study of blood T cells in healthy people across ages. The use of a sample-barcoded 5' primer and a J-beta primer mix characterized a second PCR of roughly 7 to 12 cycles. TCRdb re-derived calls from the 5' RACE reads in MiXCR, one entry per CDR3 protein. The sample yields hundreds of thousands of distinct CDR3 sequences, roughly three fifths seen once. Sequencing was done on a sample of blood. The receptor set was obtained from a man between 40 and 49 years old in good health.

The rearrangement joins TRBV6-4 to TRBJ2-3; weak D call: TRBD2 (7 bases). The V gene lost 3 bases and the J gene lost 2 bases, with 15 bases spanning the gap. The germline V gene has CDR1 MRHNA and CDR2 SNTAGT. This CDR3 region has 16 residues. The CDR3 region is CASSERAGTPTDTQYF. The CDR3 coding sequence is TGTGCCAGCAGTGAAAGAGCGGGGACACCCACAGATACGCAGTATTTT.

The J gene is TRBJ2-3, the V gene TRBV30; 12 bases agree with TRBD2. CDR1 is GTSNPN and CDR2 is SVGIG in the germline V gene (reference sequence). This CDR3 is 16 amino acids long. V lost 2 bases, J lost 6 bases, and 9 bases stayed unmatched. CDR3 sequence reads: CAWSRGLAGQTDTQYF. For the CDR3, the DNA is TGTGCCTGGAGTAGGGGACTAGCGGGCCAAACGGATACGCAGTATTTT.

This clonotype was seen only a few times. This chain uses TRBV6-1 with TRBJ2-3, with D possibly being TRBD2 (6 bases). This CDR3 contains 16 residues. CDR1 is MNHNS and CDR2 is SASEGT in the germline V gene. V was clipped by 5 bases and J by 2 bases, with 17 bases between them. The CDR3 sequence: CASSTLRGGFTDTQYF. Written as DNA, the CDR3 is TGTGCCAGCAGTACCCTCAGAGGAGGGTTCACAGATACGCAGTATTTT.

The chain is built from TRBV4-3 and TRBJ1-2; no clear D. The V gene's germline CDR1 is LGHNA and CDR2 YSLEER. The CDR3 is 15 amino acids. Trimming removed 0 bases from V and 3 bases from J, with 11 bases in between. In DNA form, the CDR3 reads TGCGCCAGCAGCCAAGATTCGTCAGCTGACTATGGCTACACCTTC. This gives the protein CASSQDSSADYGYTF.

This sequence joins TRBV27 and TRBJ1-2; 8 bases are a match to TRBD1. The V gene's germline CDR1 is MNHEY and CDR2 SMNVEV (reference sequence). This CDR3 contains 15 residues. Trimming at V came to 4 bases and at J to 0 bases, leaving 4 bases not matched to a gene. The CDR3 DNA reads as TGTGCCAGCAGTTACCAGGGGGCTGCTAACTATGGCTACACCTTC. Protein sequence: CASSYQGAANYGYTF.

The chain employs TRBV3-1 and TRBJ2-2, with unresolved D. The V and J ends lost 6 bases and 4 bases respectively, with 12 bases between them. CDR3 length equals 14 residues. CDR1 is LGHDT and CDR2 is YNNKEL in the germline V gene (reference sequence). In DNA, the CDR3 is TGTGCCAGCAGACTGGCTACGGGCACCGGGGAGCTGTTTTTT. This gives the protein CASRLATGTGELFF.

The chain employs TRBV7-6 and TRBJ2-3; 11 bases map to TRBD2. Germline lookup yields CDR1 SGHVS and CDR2 FNYEAQ. V lost 1 base and J lost 5; bases outside the gene matches: 8. This CDR3 is built from 17 residues. The DNA of the CDR3 is TGTGCCAGCAGCTTAGAAGCTAGCGGGGGGTTCGGAGATACGCAGTATTTT. Amino acids: CASSLEASGGFGDTQYF. Drawing the rest from reference TRBV7-6 and TRBJ2-3, the complete variable domain is GAGVSQSPRYKVTKRGQDVALRCDPISGHVSLYWYRQALGQGPEFLTYFNYEAQQDKSGLPNDRFSAERPEGSISTLTIQRTEQRDSAMYRCASSLEASGGFGDTQYFGPGTRLTVL.

This rearrangement joins TRBV25-1 to TRBJ2-5; the match to TRBD2 covers 11 bases. Per germline, CDR1 MGHDK and CDR2 SYGVNS. The CDR3 totals 17 residues. V shed 3 bases, J shed 5 bases, and the junction held 11 bases outside the gene matches. CDR3 residues: CASSEGTSGLIRETQYF. CDR3 DNA sequence: TGTGCCAGCAGTGAGGGGACTAGCGGATTAATTCGGGAGACCCAGTACTTC. The full variable domain, completed using reference TRBV25-1 and TRBJ2-5, is EADIYQTPRYLVIGTGKKITLECSQTMGHDKMYWYQQDPGMELHLIHYSYGVNSTEKGDLSSESTVSRIRTEHFPLTLESARPSHTSQYLCASSEGTSGLIRETQYFGPGTRLLVL.

The chain combines TRBV6-4 with TRBJ1-2, with D unclear. CDR3 size: 13 residues. V was clipped by 0 bases and J by 5 bases, with 7 bases between them. Per germline, CDR1 MRHNA and CDR2 SNTAGT. The CDR3 loop reads CASSDSFGYGYTF. The CDR3 region has the DNA TGTGCCAGCAGTGACTCGTTTGGATATGGCTACACCTTC.

The chain links TRBV20-1 to TRBJ2-4; either TRBD1 or TRBD2 may supply D (5 bases each). The J call is uncertain, as TRBJ2-7 better fits the DNA end. The CDR3 length is 15 residues. CDR1 and CDR2 (germline): DFQATT, SNEGSKA (reference sequence). The CDR3 nucleotides are TGCAGTGCACGCCCCGGGACGACGGGGATCTACGAGCAGTACTTC. It yields the protein CSARPGTTGIYEQYF.

The J gene is TRBJ2-7, the V gene TRBV4-1; D uncertain. Germline-derived CDR1 and CDR2 are MGHRA and YSYEKL. The CDR3 consists of 14 residues. Trimming stripped 1 base from V and 2 bases from J, with 9 bases between. The CDR3 region is CASSQGEVAYEQYF. CDR3 coding DNA: TGCGCCAGCAGCCAAGGAGAGGTCGCCTACGAGCAGTACTTC.

This clonotype was detected a few times. J is TRBJ2-1 and V is TRBV7-9; D remains ambiguous. CDR3 length equals 16 residues. Germline CDR1 and CDR2: SEHNR and FQNEAQ (reference sequence). V dropped 5 bases and J dropped 9 bases, with 23 bases sitting between them. CDR3 nucleotides: TGTGCCAGCAGCGACGCTAGATCCCCGCGGCCCGGTGAGCAGTTCTTC. Translating gives CASSDARSPRPGEQFF. Full variable domain (outside the CDR3, taken from reference TRBV7-9 and TRBJ2-1): DTGVSQNPRHKITKRGQNVTFRCDPISEHNRLYWYRQTLGQGPEFLTYFQNEAQLEKSRLLSDRFSAERPKGSFSTLEIQRTEQGDSAMYLCASSDARSPRPGEQFFGPGTRLTVL.

V is TRBV7-9 and J is TRBJ1-4; tentatively, D is TRBD1 (5 bases). Germline V lookup: CDR1 SEHNR, CDR2 FQNEAQ (reference sequence). The V and J ends lost 1 base and 6 bases respectively, with 9 bases between them. This CDR3 spans 14 amino acids. The CDR3 loop is CASSLGGADEKLFF. The CDR3 nucleotides are TGTGCCAGCAGCTTAGGTGGGGCTGATGAAAAACTGTTTTTT.

The chain uses TRBV4-2 and TRBJ2-7; 12 positions match TRBD2. The CDR3 is made up of 15 amino acids. Germline V gives CDR1 LGHNA, CDR2 YNFKEQ. Germline trimming cut 3 bases from V and 4 bases from J; bases unmatched to any gene: 4. The CDR3 nucleotides read TGTGCCAGCAGCCACGGACTAGCGGGATATTACGAGCAGTACTTC. Translation gives CASSHGLAGYYEQYF.

The rearrangement joins TRBV7-2 to TRBJ2-6; TRBD1 is a possible D gene (5 bases). With 5 bases removed from V and 0 bases from J, the gap between germline ends came to 14 bases. Germline V gives CDR1 SGHTA, CDR2 FQGNSA. The CDR3 contains 17 residues. The CDR3 sequence: CASSAGTGYSGANVLTF. The DNA for the CDR3 is TGTGCCAGCAGCGCAGGCACAGGATACTCTGGGGCCAACGTCCTGACTTTC.

V gene TRBV11-2 combines with J gene TRBJ1-2; no clear D. The germline V gene encodes CDR1 SGHAT and CDR2 FQNNGV. Deletions cut 5 bases from V and 8 bases from J, with 21 bases between. CDR3 length: 15 residues. The CDR3 coding sequence is TGTGCCAGCAGCCGCCCCACCGGGTCACTTGGAGGCTACACCTTC. Protein product: CASSRPTGSLGGYTF.

This clonotype was seen at least ten times. The chain combines TRBV12-3 or TRBV12-4 with TRBJ2-5, with 9 positions matching TRBD2. This CDR3 is built from 14 residues. The V gene end was trimmed by 6 bases and the J gene end by 5 bases; junction bases not matched to a gene: 7. The CDR3 protein is CASRQTSGWETQYF. CDR3 bases: TGTGCCAGCAGGCAAACTAGCGGGTGGGAGACCCAGTACTTC.

This clonotype was seen at least ten times. One end of the junction does not line up with germline, which may come from a read error. The chain links TRBV5-1 to TRBJ2-6, with TRBD1 identical over 7 bases. The CDR3 length is 15 residues. CDR1 is SGHRS, CDR2 YFSETQ, per germline. CDR3 DNA sequence: TGTGCCAGCAGCCGAGACAGGGCTGGGGCCAACGTCCTGACTTTC. Translating it yields CASSRDRAGANVLTF. The full variable domain, its missing parts supplied by reference TRBV5-1 and TRBJ2-6, is KAGVTQTPRYLIKTRGQQVTLSCSPISGHRSVSWYQQTPGQGLQFLFEYFSETQRNKGNFPGRFSGRQFSNSRSEMNVSTLELGDSALYLCASSRDRAGANVLTFGAGSRLTVL.

This chain uses TRBV7-8 with TRBJ2-1, with 9 positions matching TRBD2. This CDR3 has 14 residues. V trimming: 1 base; J trimming: 9 bases; junction bases outside the gene matches: 4. The germline CDR1 and CDR2 sequences are SGHVS and FQNEAQ. The chain's CDR3 is CASSLVAGVTEQFF. In nucleotides, the CDR3 is TGTGCCAGCAGCTTAGTAGCGGGAGTAACTGAGCAGTTCTTC.

This clonotype was found a few times. The chain combines TRBV6-6 with TRBJ2-5; D call uncertain. The CDR3 runs to 12 residues. V was clipped by 5 bases and J by 3 bases, with 7 bases between them. Germline assignment: CDR1 MNHNY and CDR2 SVGAGI (reference sequence). The chain's CDR3 is CASSKQEETQYF. In DNA, the CDR3 is TGTGCCAGCAGTAAACAAGAAGAGACCCAGTACTTC.

This chain links TRBV7-3 with TRBJ1-1; D is uncertain. Trimming took 5 bases from V and 7 from J, leaving 14 bases between them. The CDR3 contains 13 residues. CDR1 SGHTA and CDR2 FQGTGA come from the germline V gene. This CDR3 reads CASSPGRVHEAFF. CDR3 in DNA: TGTGCCAGCAGCCCGGGCCGAGTACATGAAGCTTTCTTT.

The rearrangement joins TRBV20-1 to TRBJ2-3; D might be TRBD1 (5 bases). Deletions cut 6 bases from V and 2 bases from J, with 15 bases between. Germline lookup yields CDR1 DFQATT and CDR2 SNEGSKA (reference sequence). This CDR3 region has 14 residues. The CDR3 sequence: CSAQIGAVTDTQYF. CDR3 bases: TGCAGTGCCCAGATAGGGGCGGTCACAGATACGCAGTATTTT.

This clonotype was counted a few times. The rearrangement joins TRBV30 to TRBJ1-4, with TRBD1 as a possible D gene (5 bases). The CDR3 covers 12 residues. CDR1 and CDR2 (germline): GTSNPN, SVGIG (reference sequence). With 8 bases removed from V and 6 bases from J, the gap between germline ends came to 13 bases. Here the CDR3 reads CARGEIDEKLFF. The CDR3 DNA reads TGTGCCCGGGGGGAAATCGATGAAAAACTGTTTTTT.

V is TRBV12-3 or TRBV12-4 and J is TRBJ2-4, with 11 bases that match TRBD2. V shed 2 bases and J 3 bases; nucleotides not matched to a gene: 9. This CDR3 is built from 18 residues. The CDR3: CASSLPGLADWGKNIQYF. CDR3 nucleotide sequence: TGTGCCAGCAGTTTACCGGGACTAGCGGATTGGGGCAAAAACATTCAGTACTTC.

The chain employs TRBV5-6 and TRBJ2-1; TRBD1 is a possible D gene (7 bases). The ends were cut back, 7 bases at V and 1 base at J, with 12 bases in the middle. Germline CDR1 is SGHDT and CDR2 is YYEEEE. The CDR3 sequence is 14 residues long. The CDR3 reads CASGGTVSYNEQFF. The CDR3 nucleotides read TGTGCCAGCGGAGGGACAGTGTCCTACAATGAGCAGTTCTTC.

This clonotype was picked up a small number of times. The chain has TRBV9 and TRBJ2-7, with 7 bases fitting TRBD1. Germline CDR1 is SGDLS and CDR2 is YYNGEE. V lost 4 bases to trimming and J lost 4 bases; unmatched junction nucleotides: 8. The length of the CDR3 is 14 residues. CDR3 sequence reads: CASSQIRDSYEQYF. In DNA, the CDR3 is TGTGCCAGCAGCCAAATCCGGGACAGTTACGAGCAGTACTTC. The variable domain in full, completed from reference TRBV9 and TRBJ2-7, reads DSGVTQTPKHLITATGQRVTLRCSPRSGDLSVYWYQQSLDQGLQFLIQYYNGEERAKGNILERFSAQQFPDLHSELNLSSLELGDSALYFCASSQIRDSYEQYFGPGTRLTVT.